This TCR beta chain appears in the sequencing data of a study of T cell responses to AZD1222 COVID-19 vaccine. General study points: Among AZD1222 vaccinees, only six were seropositive at baseline.

Generated by immunoSEQ multiplex PCR, the TCRdb table keeps only in-frame clones and is missing some. The repertoire holds some 130,000 clones, with 93% as singletons. As concerns this clone: Its specificity is not known.

The CDR3 runs 15 residues. The junction had 2 bases not matched to a gene; V was cut back by 6 bases and J by 0 bases. The germline V gene has CDR1 SGHTA and CDR2 FQGNSA. The material was peripheral blood, obtained on day 0 of AZD1222 vaccination. This receptor was identified in an adult in good health. The chain recombines TRBV7-2 with TRBJ2-2; 9 bases match TRBD2. CDR3 nucleotides: TGTGCCAGCAGTCTAGCGGGATCGAACACCGGGGAGCTGTTTTTT. Its translation is CASSLAGSNTGELFF.